This TCR beta chain was recovered during a study of shared clonotypes between healthy human individuals. Data came from immunoSEQ multiplex PCR; TCRdb stores just in-frame clones and leaves some out. The sample lists 550,000 to 800,000 clones, 74% occurring once. This clone was found many times. The ends lost 8 bases at V and 2 bases at J; junction bases unmatched: 12. Germline V CDR1 and CDR2: SGHVS, FQNEAQ. CDR3 length: 16 amino acids. Source material: memory CD4+ T cells sorted from blood. Subset meaning: CD45RA-negative fraction. V and J are TRBV7-8 and TRBJ1-2; the match to TRBD1 covers 9 bases. The origin of this receptor is a woman under 40 in good health. This CDR3 reads CASVKDRGQGNYGYTF. CDR3 nucleotides: TGTGCCAGCGTGAAGGACCGAGGACAGGGGAACTATGGCTACACCTTC.